The clone carrying this TCR delta chain was seen at least ten times. Its target is not known. TCRdb reanalyzed the multiplex PCR reads using CATT. Of 70,000 to 95,000 delta-chain clones in the sample, roughly 1.4% were seen once. V lost 1 base, J lost 5 bases, and 7 bases stayed unmatched. The CDR3 has 17 amino acids. The germline V gene has CDR1 TSWWSYY and CDR2 QGS. The sample comes from a study of γδ T cells in repeated Plasmodium falciparum infection. Study in general: Malaria-naive adults were infected with P. falciparum NF54 four times over around 600 days. Whole-study findings and limits: Repeated controlled infections reportedly drove waves of new clonotype selection in Vdelta2-negative, mostly Vdelta1+, gammadelta repertoires. Over time and infection, Vgamma9/Vdelta2+ repertoires remained highly stable and polyclonal.

Flow sorting of PBMC yielded separate Vgamma9/Vdelta2+ and Vdelta2-negative gammadelta T cell populations for bulk repertoire analysis. This chain connects TRDV1 to TRDJ2; 10 nucleotides line up with TRDD3. The receptor comes from a pool of human donors (malaria-infected and uninfected, not separated). Source material: gamma-delta T cells from blood. CDR3 bases: TGTGCTCTTGGGGAACGGCGCCTACTGGGGGATACAGCACAACTCTTCTTT. Translated, it gives CALGERRLLGDTAQLFF.